This TCR beta chain comes out of a study of blood T cell repertoires in COVID-19. Study summary: Samples of COVID-19 (acute and convalescent) were obtained from the United States, Italy and Spain. From T cells, B-cell-depleted T cells, or PBMCs came the material, which was cDNA or gDNA.

Original processing notes: Estimates of nucleated cell counts were drawn from the amplification of reference gene primers. The table came from immunoSEQ multiplex PCR; TCRdb's copy has only in-frame clones and leaves some out. For V, J and clone size, that table is used; D and trimming come from the DNA. The sample comprises about 160,000 clones, roughly 80% of which are singletons, and approximately 3% rests with the top ten. V lost 4 bases and J lost 13, with 14 bases in between. Per the germline V gene, CDR1 is SEHNR and CDR2 is FQNEAQ (reference sequence). The CDR3 is 13 residues long. V is TRBV7-9 and J is TRBJ1-6; D is unclear. The specimen was peripheral blood. The clonotype was recovered from a man between 65 and 85 years old with acute or convalescent COVID-19. The CDR3 loop is CASSSSPALPLHF. The DNA for the CDR3 is TGTGCCAGCAGCTCATCCCCAGCGCTCCCCCTCCACTTT.